This TCR beta chain was identified during a study of T cells in Graves' hyperthyroidism and ophthalmopathy. Points from the study as a whole: Peripheral blood also featured most of the thyroid clonotypes expanded above 0.001. Ophthalmopathy was model-predicted a median approximately six months pre-onset.

Each person with ophthalmopathy scored at least 3 on the Clinical Activity Score, reached NOSPECS grade 4 or higher, and had been ill under 3 months. Amplified TCR beta CDR3 regions derived from RNA transcripts. When the TCR CDR3 underwent first-round RT-PCR, the HTBI primer set was used. One entry per CDR3 protein, called by TCRdb with MiXCR from the multiplex PCR reads. This table holds a few hundred thousand distinct CDR3 sequences, more than 14% found once. From germline, CDR1 is DFQATT and CDR2 SNEGSKA (reference sequence). The CDR3 runs 14 residues. This clonotype was counted only a few times. Its target is not known. Since a much larger clone is just one base distant, this may be a read error.

Sequencing used blood. This rearrangement joins TRBV20-1 to TRBJ1-1, with 8 nucleotides matching TRBD1. This clonotype was obtained from a woman in her twenties or thirties with Graves' ophthalmopathy. The CDR3 loop reads CSASAGGGSTGAFF. The CDR3 nucleotides read TGCAGTGCTAGCGCAGGGGGCGGGAGCACTGGAGCTTTCTTT.